The clone carrying this T cell receptor beta chain was recorded only once. With 0 bases removed from V and 7 bases from J, the gap between germline ends came to 12 bases. Germline V CDR1 and CDR2: SGHVS, FNYEAQ. The CDR3 spans 14 residues. This sample was taken from a study of blood T cell repertoires in COVID-19. Study information: The United States, Italy and Spain were the sources of the acute and convalescent COVID-19 samples. T cells, B-cell-depleted T cells, or PBMCs provided the cDNA or gDNA that served as material.

Per the authors' pipeline: Nucleated cell number was recorded as an estimate derived from reference gene primer amplification. The protocol was immunoSEQ multiplex PCR, while the TCRdb copy is restricted to in-frame clones and leaves out a portion. V, J and clone size are taken as reported in that table, and D and trimming were inferred from the DNA itself. The sample yields roughly 26,000 clones, 85% to 95% seen once. This clonotype was obtained from a human donor in a cohort sampled during active COVID-19. V is TRBV7-6 and J is TRBJ1-2; weak D call: TRBD1 (5 bases). The sequenced sample was peripheral blood. The CDR3 sequence is CASSLAGVQGGYTF. The DNA of the CDR3 is TGTGCCAGCAGCTTAGCAGGGGTACAAGGTGGCTACACCTTC.